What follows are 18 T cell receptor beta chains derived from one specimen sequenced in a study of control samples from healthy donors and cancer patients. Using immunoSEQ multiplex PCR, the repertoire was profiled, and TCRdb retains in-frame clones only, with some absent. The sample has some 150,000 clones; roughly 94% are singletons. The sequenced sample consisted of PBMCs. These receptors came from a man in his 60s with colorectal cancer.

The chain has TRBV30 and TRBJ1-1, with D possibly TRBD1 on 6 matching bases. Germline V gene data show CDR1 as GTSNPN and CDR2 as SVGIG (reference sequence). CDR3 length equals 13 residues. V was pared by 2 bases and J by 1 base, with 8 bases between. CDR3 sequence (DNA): TGTGCCTGGAGTCCACAGGGGAACACTGAAGCTTTCTTT. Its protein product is CAWSPQGNTEAFF. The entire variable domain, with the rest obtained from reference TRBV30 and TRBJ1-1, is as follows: SQTIHQWPATLVQPVGSPLSLECTVEGTSNPNLYWYRQAAGRGLQLLFYSVGIGQISSEVPQNLSASRPQDRQFILSSKKLLLSDSGFYLCAWSPQGNTEAFFGQGTRLTVV.

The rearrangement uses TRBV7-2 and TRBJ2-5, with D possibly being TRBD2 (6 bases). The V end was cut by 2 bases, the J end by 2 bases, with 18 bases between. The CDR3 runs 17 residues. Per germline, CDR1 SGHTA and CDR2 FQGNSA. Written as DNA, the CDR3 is TGTGCCAGCAGCTTATTGGCTGCGGGGCCACCACAAGAGACCCAGTACTTC. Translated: CASSLLAAGPPQETQYF.

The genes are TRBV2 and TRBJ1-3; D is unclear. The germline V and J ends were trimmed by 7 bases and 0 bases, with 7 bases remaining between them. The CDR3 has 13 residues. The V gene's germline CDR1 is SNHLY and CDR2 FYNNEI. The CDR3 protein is CASKGFSGNTIYF. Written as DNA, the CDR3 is TGTGCCAGCAAAGGGTTCTCTGGAAACACCATATATTTT.

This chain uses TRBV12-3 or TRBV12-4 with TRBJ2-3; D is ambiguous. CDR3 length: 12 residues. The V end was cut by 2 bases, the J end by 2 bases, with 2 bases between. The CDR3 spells CASSLNTDTQYF. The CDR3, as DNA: TGTGCCAGCAGTTTAAACACAGATACGCAGTATTTT.

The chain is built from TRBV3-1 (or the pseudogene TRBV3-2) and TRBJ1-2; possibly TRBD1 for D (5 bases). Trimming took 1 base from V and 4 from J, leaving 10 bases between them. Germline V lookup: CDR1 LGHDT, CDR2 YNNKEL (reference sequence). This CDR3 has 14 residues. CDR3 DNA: TGTGCCAGCAGCCAAGGGACGGGGGGCTATGGCTACACCTTC. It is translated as CASSQGTGGYGYTF.

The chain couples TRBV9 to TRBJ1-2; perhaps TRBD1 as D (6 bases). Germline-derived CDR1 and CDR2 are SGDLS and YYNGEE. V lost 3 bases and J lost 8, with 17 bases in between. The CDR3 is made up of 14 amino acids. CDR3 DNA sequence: TGTGCCAGCAGCGGTGCAGGGGACTTGTACGGCTACACCTTC. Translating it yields CASSGAGDLYGYTF.

CDR3 bases: TGTGCCAGCAGCTTGGCCGGGACTAGCGGGGAGACCCAGTACTTC. Encoded protein: CASSLAGTSGETQYF. The chain is built from TRBV5-4 and TRBJ2-5; TRBD2 matches 12 bases. CDR1 SGHNT and CDR2 YYREEE come from the germline V gene (reference sequence). Unmatched junction bases numbered 2, after V lost 0 bases and J lost 5 bases. The CDR3 contains 15 residues.

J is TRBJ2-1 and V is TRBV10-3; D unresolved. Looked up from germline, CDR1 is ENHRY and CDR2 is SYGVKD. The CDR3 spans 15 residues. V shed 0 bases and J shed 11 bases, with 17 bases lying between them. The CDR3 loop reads CAISESGLARLKQFF. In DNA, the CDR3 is TGTGCCATCAGTGAGTCGGGGTTAGCCCGTTTGAAGCAGTTCTTC.

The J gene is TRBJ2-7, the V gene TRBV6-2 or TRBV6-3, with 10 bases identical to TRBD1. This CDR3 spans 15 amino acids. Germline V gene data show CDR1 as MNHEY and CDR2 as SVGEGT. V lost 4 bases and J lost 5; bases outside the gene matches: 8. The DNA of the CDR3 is TGTGCCAGCAGTTTCCTGACAGGGGGCAACGACGAGCAGTACTTC. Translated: CASSFLTGGNDEQYF.

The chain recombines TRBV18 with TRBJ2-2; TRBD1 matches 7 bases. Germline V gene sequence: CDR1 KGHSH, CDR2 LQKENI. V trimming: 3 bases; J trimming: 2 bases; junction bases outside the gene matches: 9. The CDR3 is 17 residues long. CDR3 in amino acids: CASSPLPGTDNTGELFF. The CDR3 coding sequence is TGTGCCAGCTCACCCTTGCCCGGGACAGATAACACCGGGGAGCTGTTTTTT.

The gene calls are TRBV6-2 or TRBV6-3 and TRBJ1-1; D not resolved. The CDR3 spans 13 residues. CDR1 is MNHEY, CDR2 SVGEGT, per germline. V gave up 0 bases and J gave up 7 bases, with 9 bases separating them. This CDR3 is CASSYSATGEAFF. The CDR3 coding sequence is TGTGCCAGCAGTTACTCGGCAACGGGTGAAGCTTTCTTT.

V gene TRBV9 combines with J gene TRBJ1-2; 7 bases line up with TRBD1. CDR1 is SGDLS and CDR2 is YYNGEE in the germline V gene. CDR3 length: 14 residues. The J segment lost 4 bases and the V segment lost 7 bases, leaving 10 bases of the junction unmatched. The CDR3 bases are TGTGCCAGCCGCACCGGGACAGCTACCTATGGCTACACCTTC. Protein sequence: CASRTGTATYGYTF.

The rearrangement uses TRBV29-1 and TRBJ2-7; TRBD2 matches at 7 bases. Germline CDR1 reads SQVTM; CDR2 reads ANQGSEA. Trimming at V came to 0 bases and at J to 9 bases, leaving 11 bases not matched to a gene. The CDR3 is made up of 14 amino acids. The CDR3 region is CSVEDMASGSGQYF. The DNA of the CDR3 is TGCAGCGTTGAAGACATGGCTAGCGGTTCTGGGCAGTACTTC.

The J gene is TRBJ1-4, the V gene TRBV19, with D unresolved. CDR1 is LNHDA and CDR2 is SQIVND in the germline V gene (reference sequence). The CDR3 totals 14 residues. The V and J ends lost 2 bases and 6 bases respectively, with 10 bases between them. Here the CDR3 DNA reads TGTGCCAGTAGTATATTGGGAGGAGATGAAAAACTGTTTTTT. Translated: CASSILGGDEKLFF.

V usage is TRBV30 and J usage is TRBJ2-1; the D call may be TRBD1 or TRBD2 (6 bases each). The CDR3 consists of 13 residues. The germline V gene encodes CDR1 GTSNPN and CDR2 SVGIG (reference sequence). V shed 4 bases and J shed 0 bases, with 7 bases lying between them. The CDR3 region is CAWKGGSYNEQFF. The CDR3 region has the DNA TGTGCCTGGAAGGGGGGCTCCTACAATGAGCAGTTCTTC.

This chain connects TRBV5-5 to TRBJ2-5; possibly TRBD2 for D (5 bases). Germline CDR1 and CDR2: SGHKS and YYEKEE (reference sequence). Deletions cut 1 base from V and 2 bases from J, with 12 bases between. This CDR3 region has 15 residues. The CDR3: CASSLIGREQETQYF. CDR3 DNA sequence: TGTGCCAGCAGCTTGATAGGCCGGGAACAAGAGACCCAGTACTTC.

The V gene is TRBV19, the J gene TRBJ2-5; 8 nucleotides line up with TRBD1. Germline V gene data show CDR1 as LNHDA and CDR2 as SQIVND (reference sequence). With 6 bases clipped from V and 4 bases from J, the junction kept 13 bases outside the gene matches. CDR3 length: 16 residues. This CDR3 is CASSAFRGRVGETQYF. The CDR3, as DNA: TGTGCCAGTAGCGCCTTCAGGGGGCGGGTGGGAGAGACCCAGTACTTC.

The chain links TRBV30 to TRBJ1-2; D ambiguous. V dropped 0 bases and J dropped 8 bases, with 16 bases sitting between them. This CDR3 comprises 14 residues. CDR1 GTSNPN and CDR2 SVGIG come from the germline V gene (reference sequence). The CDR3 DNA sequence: TGTGCCTGGAGTGTACTGCGCTCTTCCCACGGCTACACCTTC. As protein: CAWSVLRSSHGYTF.